This T cell receptor beta chain was documented in a study of blood T cell repertoires in COVID-19. About the research overall: Whether acute or convalescent, the COVID-19 samples came from the United States, Italy and Spain. Nucleic acid was either cDNA or gDNA, and it came from T cells, B-cell-depleted T cells, or PBMCs.

Libraries were prepared by immunoSEQ multiplex PCR; TCRdb keeps only in-frame clonotypes and omits some of them. The repertoire includes about 200,000 clones, about 90% of them detected once, and more than 0.95% sits in the top ten. The V gene lost 0 bases and the J gene lost 9 bases, with 12 bases spanning the gap. CDR3 size: 14 residues. Germline V gene lookup returns CDR1 MGHRA and CDR2 YSYEKL. The V gene is TRBV4-1, the J gene TRBJ1-3; no firm D call. Source material: peripheral blood. This receptor was obtained from a man aged 25 to 40 with acute or convalescent COVID-19. The CDR3 DNA sequence: TGCGCCAGCAGCCAAGATCCCGCTCTGGCCACCATATATTTT. Protein sequence: CASSQDPALATIYF.